Each of the 8 T cell receptor beta chains below was sequenced from the same sample in a study of PD-1 blockade in mismatch repair-deficient tumors. The protocol was immunoSEQ multiplex PCR, while the TCRdb copy is restricted to in-frame clones and leaves out a portion. The table has 17,000 or so clones, over 70% seen once. The starting material was PBMCs, obtained roughly 24 weeks after starting pembrolizumab. The receptors stem from an adult with mismatch repair-deficient cancer.

V is TRBV18 and J is TRBJ2-5; 7 bases line up with TRBD2. With V trimmed by 6 bases and J by 5 bases, 12 bases remained unmatched. The CDR3 covers 15 residues. The germline gives CDR1 KGHSH, CDR2 LQKENI. CDR3 bases: TGTGCCAGCTCCTTCGGGGAGGGGCCGACGGAGACCCAGTACTTC. Its translation: CASSFGEGPTETQYF.

V usage is TRBV6-5 and J usage is TRBJ2-2, with D perhaps TRBD1 (6 bases). Per the germline V gene, CDR1 is MNHEY and CDR2 is SVGAGI. This CDR3 has 15 amino acids. Trimming took 4 bases from V and 1 from J, leaving 10 bases between them. The CDR3 reads CASSSQGQNTGELFF. In DNA, the CDR3 is TGTGCCAGCAGTTCTCAGGGACAGAACACCGGGGAGCTGTTTTTT.

The gene calls are TRBV6-1 and TRBJ1-2; tentatively, D is TRBD1 (5 bases). CDR3 length equals 14 residues. Trimming shortened V by 3 bases and J by 5 bases, and 13 bases separated the two germline ends. Germline values: CDR1 MNHNS, CDR2 SASEGT. The chain's CDR3 is CASSEGGVMYGYTF. The CDR3 region has the DNA TGTGCCAGCAGTGAGGGAGGGGTGATGTATGGCTACACCTTC.

V gene TRBV5-1 combines with J gene TRBJ1-2; 10 bases are shared with TRBD1. Germline CDR1 reads SGHRS; CDR2 reads YFSETQ. J lost 4 bases, V lost 4 bases, and 16 bases had no gene match. CDR3 size: 18 residues. The CDR3 loop reads CASSTPTRDRGRGYGYTF. In DNA, the CDR3 is TGCGCCAGCAGCACTCCAACCCGGGACAGGGGAAGAGGCTATGGCTACACCTTC.

The CDR3 is CASSVAGGRANVLTF. For the CDR3, the DNA is TGTGCCAGCAGCGTAGCTGGAGGGAGGGCCAACGTCCTGACTTTC. The V and J genes are TRBV9 and TRBJ2-6; D may be TRBD2 (6 bases). Between the trimmed V and J ends, which lost 0 bases and 5 bases, there was a span of 9 bases. This CDR3 comprises 15 residues. Germline V gene data show CDR1 as SGDLS and CDR2 as YYNGEE.

This chain joins TRBV7-2 and TRBJ1-3, with unresolved D. CDR1 and CDR2 (germline): SGHTA, FQGNSA. Trimming cost V 4 bases and J 0 bases, with 10 bases left between them. CDR3 size: 15 residues. The CDR3: CASSSRGGSGNTIYF. DNA of the CDR3: TGTGCCAGCAGCTCCCGGGGAGGCTCTGGAAACACCATATATTTT.

V usage is TRBV2 and J usage is TRBJ2-6; D ambiguous. Germline V gene sequence: CDR1 SNHLY, CDR2 FYNNEI. The CDR3 contains 16 residues. With 4 bases removed from V and 0 bases from J, the gap between germline ends came to 10 bases. As DNA, the CDR3 is TGTGCCAGCAGTGGAGGCACCAGCTCTGGGGCCAACGTCCTGACTTTC. Amino acids: CASSGGTSSGANVLTF.

This clone was seen just once. The rearrangement uses TRBV19 and TRBJ1-2, with D possibly being TRBD1 (6 bases). Per germline, CDR1 LNHDA and CDR2 SQIVND (reference sequence). The V and J ends lost 3 bases and 0 bases respectively, with 17 bases between them. CDR3 size: 17 residues. The CDR3 DNA is TGTGCCAGTAGTATTAGACAGGACCTCGCCTCTAACTATGGCTACACCTTC. Translated, it gives CASSIRQDLASNYGYTF.